A single sample gave rise to the 10 T cell receptor beta chains below, sequenced in a study of monozygotic twins with inflammatory bowel disease. TCRdb re-called the 5' RACE reads and gives one entry per CDR3 protein, without DNA. In total, the table holds more than 120,000 distinct CDR3 sequences. Sequenced sample: blood. These receptors all come from a human donor with ulcerative colitis or Crohn's disease, or a healthy co-twin of an affected twin (not recorded which).

This sequence joins TRBV7-2 and TRBJ2-5; the TRBD2 assignment by TCRdb is unverifiable without DNA. Germline CDR1 is SGHTA and CDR2 is FQGNSA. This CDR3 region has 14 residues. CDR3 amino acids: CASSPVGLGETQYF.

This chain uses TRBV10-3 with TRBJ2-1; TCRdb gives TRBD2 as the D gene, but with no DNA this cannot be confirmed. Germline CDR1 ENHRY, CDR2 SYGVKD. This CDR3 has 14 residues. CDR3 sequence: CAISELTGGNEQFF.

The chain uses TRBV9 and TRBJ1-2; TCRdb calls TRBD1, which cannot be checked without DNA. Per germline, CDR1 SGDLS and CDR2 YYNGEE. The CDR3 consists of 15 residues. CDR3 region: CASSPRGQGFYGYTF.

The rearrangement joins TRBV20-1 to TRBJ2-5. CDR3 length equals 12 residues. In germline, CDR1 is DFQATT, CDR2 SNEGSKA (reference sequence). The CDR3 loop reads CSVREDQETQYF.

The J gene is TRBJ2-5, the V gene TRBV4-3. The CDR3 sequence is 15 residues long. The germline V gene encodes CDR1 LGHNA and CDR2 YSLEER. The chain's CDR3 is CASSRAGLVQETQYF.

The gene calls are TRBV11-2 and TRBJ1-1; TCRdb picks TRBD1, but there is no DNA to check that call. This CDR3 comprises 16 residues. Germline V gene lookup returns CDR1 SGHAT and CDR2 FQNNGV. CDR3 in amino acids: CASSFRGFGFVREAFF.

The CDR3 sequence: CASSFGLRRIYEQYF. The chain combines TRBV7-8 with TRBJ2-7. This CDR3 is built from 15 residues. The V gene's germline CDR1 is SGHVS and CDR2 FQNEAQ.

The rearrangement links TRBV7-9 to TRBJ1-4. CDR3 length equals 16 residues. Per germline, CDR1 SEHNR and CDR2 FQNEAQ (reference sequence). The CDR3 here is CASSLLRQAREEKLFF.

V and J are TRBV19 and TRBJ2-7; there is no DNA to check the TCRdb D call of TRBD2. Germline V lookup: CDR1 LNHDA, CDR2 SQIVND (reference sequence). CDR3 size: 16 residues. This chain's CDR3 is CASSPGLAGDTYEQYF.

The genes are TRBV27 and TRBJ2-4; TCRdb lists TRBD1, though no DNA is available to test this call. CDR3 size: 14 residues. Germline CDR1 reads MNHEY; CDR2 reads SMNVEV (reference sequence). The CDR3 reads CASSLRSGGRKEYF.